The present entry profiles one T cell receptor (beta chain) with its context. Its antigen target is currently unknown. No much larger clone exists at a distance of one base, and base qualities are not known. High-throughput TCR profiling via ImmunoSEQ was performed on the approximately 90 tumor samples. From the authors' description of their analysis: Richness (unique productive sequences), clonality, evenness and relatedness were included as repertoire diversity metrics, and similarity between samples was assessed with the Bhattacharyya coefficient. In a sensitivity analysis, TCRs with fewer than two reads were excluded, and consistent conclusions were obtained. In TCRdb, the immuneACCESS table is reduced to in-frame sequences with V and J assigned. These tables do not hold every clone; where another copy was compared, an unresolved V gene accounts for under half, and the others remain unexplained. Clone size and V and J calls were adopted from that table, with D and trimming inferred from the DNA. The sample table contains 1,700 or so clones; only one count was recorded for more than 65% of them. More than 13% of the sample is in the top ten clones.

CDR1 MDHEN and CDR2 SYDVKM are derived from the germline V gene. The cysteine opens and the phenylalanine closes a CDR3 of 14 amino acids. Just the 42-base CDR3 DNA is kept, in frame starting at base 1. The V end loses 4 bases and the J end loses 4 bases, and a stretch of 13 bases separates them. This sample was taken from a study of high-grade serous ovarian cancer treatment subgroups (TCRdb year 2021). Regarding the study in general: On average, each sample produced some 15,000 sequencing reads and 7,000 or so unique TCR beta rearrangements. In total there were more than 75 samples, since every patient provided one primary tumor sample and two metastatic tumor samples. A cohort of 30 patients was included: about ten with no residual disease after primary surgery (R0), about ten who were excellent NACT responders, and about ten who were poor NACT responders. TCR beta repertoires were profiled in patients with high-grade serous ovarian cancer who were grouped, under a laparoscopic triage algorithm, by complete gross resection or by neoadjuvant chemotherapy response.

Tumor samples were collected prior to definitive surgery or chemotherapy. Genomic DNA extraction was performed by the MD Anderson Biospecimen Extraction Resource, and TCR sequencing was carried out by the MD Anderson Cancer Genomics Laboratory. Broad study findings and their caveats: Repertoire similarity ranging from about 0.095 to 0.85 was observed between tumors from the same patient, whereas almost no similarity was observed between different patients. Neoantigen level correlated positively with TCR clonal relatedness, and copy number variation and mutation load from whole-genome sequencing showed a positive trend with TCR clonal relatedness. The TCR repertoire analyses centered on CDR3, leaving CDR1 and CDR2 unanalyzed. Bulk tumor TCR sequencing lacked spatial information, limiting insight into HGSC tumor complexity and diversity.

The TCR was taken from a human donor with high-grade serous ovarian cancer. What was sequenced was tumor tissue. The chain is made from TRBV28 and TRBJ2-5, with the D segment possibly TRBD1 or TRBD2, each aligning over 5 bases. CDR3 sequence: CASSSTGTPETQYF. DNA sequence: TGTGCCAGCAGTTCTACCGGGACCCCAGAGACCCAGTACTTC.